This T cell receptor (beta chain) was captured by sequencing in a study of identifying expanded T cells in peripheral blood. As for this clone: Its antigen is unknown.

TCRdb's table, derived via immunoSEQ multiplex PCR, lists solely in-frame clones and lacks some. Seen here are roughly 130,000 clones, 65% to 90% observed once, and the top ten hold roughly 7.9%. CDR3 size: 12 residues. Trimming left V 1 base short and J 4 bases short, with 4 bases between. CDR1 and CDR2 (germline): WSHSY, SAAADI. Healthy donors had no documented immune events, such as infections, while sampled. Overall study results and limits: Technical replicates showed approximately 1.2 changed clones; about two weeks about 16; four weeks 19. Variance in clone template counts between two-week samples significantly increased with total template count across all healthy donors.

Sequencing was performed on blood. The clonotype originates from a person aged 18-70 years in good health. This chain links TRBV10-2 with TRBJ1-1; no clear D. This chain's CDR3 is CASSELGTEAFF. The CDR3 DNA is TGCGCCAGCAGTGAGTTGGGCACTGAAGCTTTCTTT.